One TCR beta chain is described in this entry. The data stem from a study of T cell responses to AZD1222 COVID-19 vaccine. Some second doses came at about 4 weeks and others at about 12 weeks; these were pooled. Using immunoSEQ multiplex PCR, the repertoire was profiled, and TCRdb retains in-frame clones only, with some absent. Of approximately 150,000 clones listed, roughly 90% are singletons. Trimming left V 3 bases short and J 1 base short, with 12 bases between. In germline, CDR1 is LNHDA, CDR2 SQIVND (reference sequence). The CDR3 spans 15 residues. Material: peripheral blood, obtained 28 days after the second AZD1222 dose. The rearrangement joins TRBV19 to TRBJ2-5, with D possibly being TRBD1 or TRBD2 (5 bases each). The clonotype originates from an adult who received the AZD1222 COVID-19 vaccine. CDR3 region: CASSMGRGRQETQYF. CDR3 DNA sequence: TGTGCCAGTAGTATGGGCCGGGGCCGCCAAGAGACCCAGTACTTC.